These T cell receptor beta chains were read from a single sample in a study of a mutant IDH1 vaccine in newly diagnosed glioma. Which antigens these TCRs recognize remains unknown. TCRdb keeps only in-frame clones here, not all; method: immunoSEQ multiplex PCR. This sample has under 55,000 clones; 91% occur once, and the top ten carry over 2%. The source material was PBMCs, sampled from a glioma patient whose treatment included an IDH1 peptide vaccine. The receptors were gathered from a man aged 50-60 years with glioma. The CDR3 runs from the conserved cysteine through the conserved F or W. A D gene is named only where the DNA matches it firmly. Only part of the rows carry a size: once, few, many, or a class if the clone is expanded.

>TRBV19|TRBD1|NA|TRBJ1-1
CASSIGSGGTVHTEAFF
TGTGCCAGTAGTATTGGTTCAGGGGGCACGGTGCACACTGAAGCTTTCTTT
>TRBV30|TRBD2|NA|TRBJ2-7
CAWSPLAGVDEQYF
TGTGCCTGGAGCCCACTAGCGGGAGTAGACGAGCAGTACTTC
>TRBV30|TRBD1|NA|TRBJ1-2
CAWAAGTGVYGYTF
TGTGCCTGGGCAGCGGGGACAGGGGTCTATGGCTACACCTTC
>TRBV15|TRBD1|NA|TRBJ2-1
CATSTRTGTGRYNEQFF
TGTGCCACCAGCACCCGGACCGGGACAGGGCGATACAATGAGCAGTTCTTC
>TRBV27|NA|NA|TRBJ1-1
CASSSPALRGVLQAFF
TGTGCCAGCAGCAGCCCGGCGCTGAGAGGGGTTCTCCAAGCTTTCTTT
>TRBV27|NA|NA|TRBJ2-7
CASSLERRPTYEQYF
TGTGCCAGCAGTTTAGAACGCAGGCCGACCTACGAGCAGTACTTC
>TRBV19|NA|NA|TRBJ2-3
CASSVGRKDTQYF
TGTGCCAGTAGTGTCGGACGGAAAGATACGCAGTATTTT
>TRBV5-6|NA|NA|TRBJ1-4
CASSWGSNEKLFF
TGTGCCAGCAGCTGGGGGAGTAATGAAAAACTGTTTTTT
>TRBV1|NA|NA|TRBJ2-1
CTSSQECRALDHYNEQFF
TGCACCAGCAGCCAAGAATGTCGAGCGCTAGACCACTACAATGAGCAGTTCTTC
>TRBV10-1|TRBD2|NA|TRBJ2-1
CASSSPSGYQFF
TGCGCCAGCAGCTCACCTAGCGGGTATCAGTTCTTC
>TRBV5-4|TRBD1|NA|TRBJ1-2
CASSKDRAHGYTF
TGTGCCAGCAGCAAGGACAGGGCCCATGGCTACACCTTC
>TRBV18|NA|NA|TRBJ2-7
CASSRASSYEQYF
TGTGCCAGCTCCCGGGCAAGCTCCTACGAGCAGTACTTC
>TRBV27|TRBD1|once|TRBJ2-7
CASSVQGASSYEQYF
TGTGCCAGCAGCGTACAGGGGGCGAGTTCCTACGAGCAGTACTTC
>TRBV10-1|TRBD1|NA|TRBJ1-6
CASSESTGGNSPLHF
TGCGCCAGCAGTGAGTCGACAGGGGGTAATTCACCCCTCCACTTT
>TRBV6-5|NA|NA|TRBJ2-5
CASSYGATGETQYF
TGTGCCAGCAGTTACGGGGCCACGGGGGAGACCCAGTACTTC
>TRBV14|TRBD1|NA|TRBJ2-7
CASSPGQGEGEQYF
TGTGCCAGCAGCCCGGGACAGGGCGAAGGCGAGCAGTACTTC
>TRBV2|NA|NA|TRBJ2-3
CASSSRLLTQYF
TGTGCCAGCAGTTCGAGGTTGTTAACGCAGTATTTT
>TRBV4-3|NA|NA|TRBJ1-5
CASSQDLGGNQPQHF
TGCGCCAGCAGCCAAGACCTCGGGGGCAATCAGCCCCAGCATTTT
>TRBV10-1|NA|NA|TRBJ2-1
CASSGLEGGEQFF
TGCGCCAGCAGTGGCCTCGAGGGAGGTGAGCAGTTCTTC
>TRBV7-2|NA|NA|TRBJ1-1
CASSLWSNTEAFF
TGTGCCAGCAGCTTATGGTCTAACACTGAAGCTTTCTTT
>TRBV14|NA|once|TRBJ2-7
CASSQRQANGYEQYF
TGTGCCAGCAGCCAACGACAGGCAAACGGCTACGAGCAGTACTTC
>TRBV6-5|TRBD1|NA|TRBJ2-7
CASNEPGGRYEQYF
TGTGCCAGCAATGAGCCAGGGGGCCGCTACGAGCAGTACTTC
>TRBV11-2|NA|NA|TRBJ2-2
CASSSIRRAGRRTGELFF
TGTGCCAGCAGCTCTATCCGAAGGGCGGGGAGGCGTACCGGGGAGCTGTTTTTT
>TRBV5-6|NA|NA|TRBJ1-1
CASSLGLVIDVTEAFF
TGTGCCAGCAGCTTGGGACTTGTTATAGATGTCACTGAAGCTTTCTTT
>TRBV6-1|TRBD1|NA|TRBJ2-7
CASSGPTGPYEQYF
TGTGCCAGCAGTGGACCGACAGGGCCCTACGAGCAGTACTTC
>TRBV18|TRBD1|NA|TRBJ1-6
CASSPRGQGDSPLHF
TGTGCCAGCTCACCACGGGGACAGGGAGATTCACCCCTCCACTTT
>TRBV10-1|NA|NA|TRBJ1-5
CASSSPVGNQPQHF
TGCGCCAGCTCCTCCCCCGTTGGCAATCAGCCCCAGCATTTT
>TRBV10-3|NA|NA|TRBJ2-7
CAIGTLSYEQYF
TGTGCCATCGGAACATTATCCTACGAGCAGTACTTC
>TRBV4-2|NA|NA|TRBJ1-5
CASSPPGRANQPQHF
TGTGCCAGCAGCCCACCGGGACGGGCGAATCAGCCCCAGCATTTT
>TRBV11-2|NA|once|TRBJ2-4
CASSLRRFGALAKNIQYF
TGTGCCAGCAGCTTACGGCGGTTCGGGGCCCTGGCCAAAAACATTCAGTACTTC
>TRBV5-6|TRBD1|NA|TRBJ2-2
CASSSGTGDGELFF
TGTGCCAGCAGCTCGGGGACAGGGGATGGGGAGCTGTTTTTT
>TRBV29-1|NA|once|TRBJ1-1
CSVLSNTEAFF
TGCAGCGTTCTCAGCAACACTGAAGCTTTCTTT
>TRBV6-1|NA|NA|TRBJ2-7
CASSEEYSYEQYF
TGTGCCAGCAGTGAAGAGTACTCCTACGAGCAGTACTTC
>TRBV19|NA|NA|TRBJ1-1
CASKAPQAGALGEAFF
TGTGCCAGTAAAGCCCCACAAGCGGGGGCTCTGGGTGAAGCTTTCTTT
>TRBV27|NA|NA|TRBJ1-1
CASSYSADTEAFF
TGTGCCAGCAGTTATTCCGCGGACACTGAAGCTTTCTTT
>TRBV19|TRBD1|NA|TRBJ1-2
CASRGQGEYGYTF
TGTGCCAGTAGGGGACAGGGTGAATATGGCTACACCTTC
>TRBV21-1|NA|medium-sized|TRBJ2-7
CASSKEGEFYEQYF
TGTGCCAGCAGCAAAGAGGGGGAGTTCTACGAGCAGTACTTC
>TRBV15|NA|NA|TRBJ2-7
CATSSPGRVYEQYF
TGTGCCACCAGCAGCCCGGGCCGAGTCTACGAGCAGTACTTC
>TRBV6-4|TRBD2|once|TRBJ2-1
CASSPSGINEQFF
TGTGCCAGCAGTCCTAGCGGGATCAATGAGCAGTTCTTC
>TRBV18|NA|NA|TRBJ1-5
CASSQAGLNQPQHF
TGTGCCAGCTCTCAAGCGGGTTTGAATCAGCCCCAGCATTTT
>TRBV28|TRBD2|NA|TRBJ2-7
CASSLSGGAVGYEQYF
TGTGCCAGCAGTTTAAGCGGGGGGGCCGTCGGGTACGAGCAGTACTTC
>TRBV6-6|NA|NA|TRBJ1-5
CASISTGRQPQHF
TGTGCCAGCATAAGTACGGGGAGACAGCCCCAGCATTTT
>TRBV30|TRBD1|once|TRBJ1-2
CAWRPVRGTGVVGYTF
TGTGCCTGGAGGCCCGTCCGCGGGACAGGGGTGGTTGGCTACACCTTC
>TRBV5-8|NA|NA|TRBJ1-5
CASSLATAGEGDQPQHF
TGTGCCAGCAGCTTGGCCACAGCAGGGGAGGGGGATCAGCCCCAGCATTTT